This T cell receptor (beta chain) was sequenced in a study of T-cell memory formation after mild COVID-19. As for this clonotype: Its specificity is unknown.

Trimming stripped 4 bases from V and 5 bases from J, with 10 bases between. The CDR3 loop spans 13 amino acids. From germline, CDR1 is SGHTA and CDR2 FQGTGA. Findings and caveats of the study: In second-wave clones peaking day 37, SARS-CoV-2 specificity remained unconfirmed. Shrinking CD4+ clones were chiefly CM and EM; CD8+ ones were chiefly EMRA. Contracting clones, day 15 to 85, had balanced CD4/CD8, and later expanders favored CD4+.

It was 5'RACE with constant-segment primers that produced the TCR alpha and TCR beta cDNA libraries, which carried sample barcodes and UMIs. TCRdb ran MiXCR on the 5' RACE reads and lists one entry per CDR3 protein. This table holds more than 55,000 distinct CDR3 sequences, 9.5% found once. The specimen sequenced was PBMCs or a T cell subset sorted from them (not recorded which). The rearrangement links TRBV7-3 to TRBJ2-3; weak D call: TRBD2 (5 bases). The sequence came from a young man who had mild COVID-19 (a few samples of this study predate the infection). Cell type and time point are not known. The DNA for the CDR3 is TGTGCCAGCAGCTCCGGCCGGGGAGATACGCAGTATTTT. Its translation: CASSSGRGDTQYF.